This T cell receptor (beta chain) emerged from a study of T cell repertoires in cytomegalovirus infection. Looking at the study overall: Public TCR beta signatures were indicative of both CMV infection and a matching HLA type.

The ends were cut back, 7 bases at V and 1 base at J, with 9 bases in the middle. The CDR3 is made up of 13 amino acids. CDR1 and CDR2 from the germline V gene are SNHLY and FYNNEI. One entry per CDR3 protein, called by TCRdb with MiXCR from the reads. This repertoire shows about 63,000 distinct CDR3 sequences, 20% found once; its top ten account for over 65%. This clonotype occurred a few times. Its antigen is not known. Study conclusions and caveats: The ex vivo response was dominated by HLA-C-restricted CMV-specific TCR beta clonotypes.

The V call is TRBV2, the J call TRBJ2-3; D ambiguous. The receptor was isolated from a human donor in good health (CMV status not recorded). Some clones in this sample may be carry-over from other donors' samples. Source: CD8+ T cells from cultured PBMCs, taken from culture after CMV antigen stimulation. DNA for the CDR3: TGTGCCAGCATGATATTGCGCACAGATACGCAGTATTTT. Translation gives CASMILRTDTQYF.